These 8 T cell receptor beta chains were all obtained from the same sample, sequenced in a study of CD8+ T cells in alopecia areata. Once RNA had been extracted, it was reverse transcribed into cDNA to act as the sequencing template. Some clones are missing from TCRdb's copy, which holds only in-frame ones; the method was immunoSEQ multiplex PCR. The data contain more than 150,000 clones, roughly half of them seen just once; the ten biggest clones take up around a tenth. Indicated treatment: oral pan-JAK inhibitor, 5-10 mg twice daily. Specimen: CD8+ T cells sorted from blood, collected at approximately week 51, from a patient treated with tofacitinib. Source of these receptors: a human donor with alopecia areata.

This clone has just a few counts. V is TRBV5-5 and J is TRBJ2-4; 7 positions match TRBD2. With 6 bases clipped from V and 4 bases from J, the junction kept 16 bases outside the gene matches. CDR1 is SGHKS, CDR2 YYEKEE, per germline (reference sequence). This CDR3 comprises 17 residues. The CDR3 nucleotides are TGTGCCAGCAACCCGTGGAGGAACGGGGAGGGGAAAAACATTCAGTACTTC. This codes for CASNPWRNGEGKNIQYF.

The chain recombines TRBV27 with TRBJ1-5; TRBD1 might be the D (5 bases). The V gene lost 10 bases and the J gene lost 1 base, with 14 bases spanning the gap. The CDR3 totals 14 residues. Germline loops: CDR1 MNHEY, CDR2 SMNVEV (reference sequence). CDR3 protein: CATGFGGSNQPQHF. The CDR3 DNA sequence: TGTGCCACCGGCTTCGGGGGGAGCAATCAGCCCCAGCATTTT.

The rearrangement uses TRBV30 and TRBJ1-3, with D uncertain. From germline, CDR1 is GTSNPN and CDR2 SVGIG (reference sequence). V lost 4 bases to trimming and J lost 2 bases, with 9 bases between them. This CDR3 is 13 amino acids long. The CDR3 region is CAWIMGPGNTIYF. The CDR3 bases are TGTGCCTGGATCATGGGCCCTGGAAACACCATATATTTT.

The J gene is TRBJ2-5, the V gene TRBV2, with D unresolved. The V gene lost 8 bases and the J gene lost 0 bases, with 7 bases spanning the gap. This CDR3 region has 12 residues. Germline CDR1 and CDR2: SNHLY and FYNNEI. CDR3 sequence reads: CASHADQETQYF. CDR3 bases: TGTGCCAGCCACGCTGACCAAGAGACCCAGTACTTC.

This clone was seen a handful of times. The chain links TRBV11-2 to TRBJ1-6; possibly TRBD1 for D (6 bases). Per the germline V gene, CDR1 is SGHAT and CDR2 is FQNNGV. The CDR3 spans 15 residues. Trimming removed 3 bases at V and 7 bases at J, with 13 bases between. DNA of the CDR3: TGTGCCAGCAGCTTGGAACAGGGAGGCAATTCACCCCTCCACTTT. This gives the protein CASSLEQGGNSPLHF.

The rearrangement uses TRBV6-6 and TRBJ2-5; D possibly uses TRBD1 or TRBD2 (6 bases each). The CDR3 is made up of 14 amino acids. V dropped 0 bases and J dropped 5 bases, with 10 bases sitting between them. Germline loops: CDR1 MNHNY, CDR2 SVGAGI (reference sequence). The CDR3 DNA reads as TGTGCCAGCAGTTACTCGGAGGGGGAGGAGACCCAGTACTTC. The encoded protein is CASSYSEGEETQYF.

The chain has TRBV29-1 and TRBJ1-1; no reliable D call. This CDR3 is 15 amino acids long. Trimming removed 0 bases from V and 1 base from J, with 12 bases in between. CDR1 and CDR2 (germline): SQVTM, ANQGSEA. CDR3 bases: TGCAGCGTTGAAGATCTTGGGTCAGGGAACACTGAAGCTTTCTTT. Residues: CSVEDLGSGNTEAFF.

The gene calls are TRBV4-1 and TRBJ2-5, with D perhaps matching TRBD1 (6 bases). The CDR3 is made up of 15 amino acids. Looked up from germline, CDR1 is MGHRA and CDR2 is YSYEKL. V was cut by 2 bases and J by 2 bases, with 12 bases left in between. In DNA, the CDR3 is TGCGCCAGCAGCCAAAGGATGACAGGACAAGAGACCCAGTACTTC. This translates into CASSQRMTGQETQYF.